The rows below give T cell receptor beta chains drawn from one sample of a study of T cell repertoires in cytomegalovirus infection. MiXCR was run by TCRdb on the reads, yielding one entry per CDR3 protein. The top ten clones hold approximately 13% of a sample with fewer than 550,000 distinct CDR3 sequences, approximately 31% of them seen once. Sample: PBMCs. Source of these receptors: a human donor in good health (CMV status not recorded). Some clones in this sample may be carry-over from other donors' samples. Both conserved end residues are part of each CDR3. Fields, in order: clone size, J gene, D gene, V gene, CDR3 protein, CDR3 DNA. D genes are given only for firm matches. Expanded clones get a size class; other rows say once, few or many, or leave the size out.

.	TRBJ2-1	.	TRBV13	CASSLGEGGGSEQFF	TGTGCCAGCAGCTTAGGGGAGGGAGGGGGCAGTGAGCAGTTCTTC
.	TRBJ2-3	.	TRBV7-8	CASSLSGGGSSTDTQYF	TGTGCCAGCAGCTTATCTGGGGGCGGTTCTAGCACAGATACGCAGTATTTT
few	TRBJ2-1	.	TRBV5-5	CASSLAGGVSYNEQFF	TGTGCCAGCAGCTTGGCAGGGGGGGTCTCCTACAATGAGCAGTTCTTC
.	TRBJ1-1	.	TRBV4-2	CASTNGGASGEAFF	TGTGCCAGCACCAACGGGGGGGCCTCAGGTGAAGCTTTCTTT
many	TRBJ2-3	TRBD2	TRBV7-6	CASSPLAGITDTQYF	TGTGCCAGCAGCCCTTTAGCGGGCATCACAGATACGCAGTATTTT
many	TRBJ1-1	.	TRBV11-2	CASSDYFMNTEAFF	TGTGCCAGCAGCGATTACTTCATGAACACTGAAGCTTTCTTT
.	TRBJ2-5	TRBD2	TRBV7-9	CASSLPPTGTSVGTQYF	TGTGCCAGCAGCTTACCCCCAACGGGGACTAGTGTAGGGACCCAGTACTTC
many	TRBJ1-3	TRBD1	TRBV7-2	CASSSGTGSSGNTIYF	TGTGCCAGCAGCTCCGGGACAGGAAGCTCTGGAAACACCATATATTTT
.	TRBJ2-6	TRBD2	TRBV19	CASTIGRVSGGANVLTF	TGTGCCAGTACCATAGGGAGGGTCTCTGGAGGGGCCAACGTCCTGACTTTC
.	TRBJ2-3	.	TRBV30	CAWALAAYTDTQYF	TGTGCCTGGGCCTTAGCGGCCTACACAGATACGCAGTATTTT
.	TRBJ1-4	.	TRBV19	CASGKVGRDEKLFF	TGTGCCAGTGGCAAAGTCGGCAGAGATGAAAAACTGTTTTTT
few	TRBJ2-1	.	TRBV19	CASSMGQAPAYEQFF	TGTGCCAGTAGTATGGGGCAGGCCCCGGCCTATGAGCAGTTCTTC
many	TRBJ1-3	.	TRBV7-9	CASSQSPDSGNTIYF	TGTGCCAGCAGCCAGTCCCCGGACTCTGGAAACACCATATATTTT
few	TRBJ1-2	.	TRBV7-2	CASREGGREGYTF	TGTGCCAGCAGGGAGGGGGGGCGAGAGGGCTACACCTTC
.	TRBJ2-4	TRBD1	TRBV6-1	CASSEEWVRGNIQYF	TGTGCCAGCAGTGAAGAGTGGGTCAGGGGGAACATTCAGTACTTC
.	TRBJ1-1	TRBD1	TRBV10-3	CAISESGTGLTEAFF	TGTGCCATCAGTGAGTCGGGGACAGGGCTCACTGAAGCTTTCTTT
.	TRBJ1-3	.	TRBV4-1	CASSQDFGQGGNTIYF	TGCGCCAGCAGCCAAGATTTTGGCCAGGGCGGAAACACCATATATTTT
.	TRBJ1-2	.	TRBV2	CTDSPSNYGYTF	TGTACCGACAGCCCCTCTAACTATGGCTACACCTTC
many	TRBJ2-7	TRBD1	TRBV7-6	CASSPGTDNYEQYF	TGTGCCAGCAGCCCAGGGACAGATAACTACGAGCAGTACTTC
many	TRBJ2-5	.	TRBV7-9	CASSSRGETQYF	TGTGCCAGCAGTTCCAGGGGCGAGACCCAGTACTTC
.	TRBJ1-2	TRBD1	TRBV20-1	CSPRLTGGPSYGYTF	TGCAGTCCGAGATTGACAGGGGGGCCCTCCTATGGCTACACCTTC
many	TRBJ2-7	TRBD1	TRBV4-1	CASSQDPGQGALSSYEQYF	TGCGCCAGCAGCCAAGATCCGGGACAGGGGGCCCTCAGCTCCTACGAGCAGTACTTC
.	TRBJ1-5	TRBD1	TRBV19	CASSLWTGGSNQPQHF	TGTGCCAGTAGTCTTTGGACAGGGGGTAGCAATCAGCCCCAGCATTTT
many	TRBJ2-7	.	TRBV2	CASSAAGGVGEQYF	TGTGCCAGCAGTGCAGCAGGTGGTGTGGGCGAGCAGTACTTC
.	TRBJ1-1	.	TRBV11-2	CASDSHELEAFF	TGTGCCAGCGACTCACATGAACTTGAAGCTTTCTTT
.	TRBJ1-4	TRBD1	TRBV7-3	CASSFGQGALRDNEKLFF	TGTGCCAGCAGCTTCGGACAGGGGGCCCTTCGGGATAATGAAAAACTGTTTTTT
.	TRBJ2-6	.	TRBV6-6	CATTNGFGAGANVLTF	TGTGCCACCACTAACGGCTTCGGGGCTGGGGCCAACGTCCTGACTTTC
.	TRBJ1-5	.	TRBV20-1	CSASRTVHQPQHF	TGCAGTGCTAGCCGGACAGTGCACCAGCCCCAGCATTTT
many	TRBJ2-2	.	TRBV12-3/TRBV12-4	CASSSQVTGELFF	TGTGCCAGCAGTTCCCAGGTGACCGGGGAGCTGTTTTTT
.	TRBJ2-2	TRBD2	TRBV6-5	CASSPGLAGSYTGELFF	TGTGCCAGCAGCCCTGGACTAGCGGGGTCTTACACCGGGGAGCTGTTTTTT
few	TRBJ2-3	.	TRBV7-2	CASSFYAGTTDTQYF	TGTGCCAGCAGCTTTTATGCGGGAACCACAGATACGCAGTATTTT
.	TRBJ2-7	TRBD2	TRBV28	CASRSGGNEQYF	TGTGCCAGCAGGTCGGGGGGTAACGAGCAGTACTTC
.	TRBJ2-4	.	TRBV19	CASSEKVWGMAKNIQYF	TGTGCCAGTAGTGAGAAAGTGTGGGGAATGGCCAAAAACATTCAGTACTTC
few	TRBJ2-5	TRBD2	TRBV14	CASSAGLAAQETQYF	TGTGCCAGCAGCGCCGGACTAGCGGCTCAAGAGACCCAGTACTTC
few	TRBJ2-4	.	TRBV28	CASGVGLAKNIQYF	TGTGCCAGCGGGGTTGGGCTAGCCAAAAACATTCAGTACTTC
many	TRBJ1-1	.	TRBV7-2	CASSLVLAGEAFF	TGTGCCAGCAGCTTAGTTCTGGCTGGTGAAGCTTTCTTT
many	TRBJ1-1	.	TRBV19	CASSDVSGTEAFF	TGTGCCAGTAGCGACGTGAGTGGCACTGAAGCTTTCTTT
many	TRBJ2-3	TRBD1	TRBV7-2	CASSSSEGASTDTQYF	TGTGCCAGCAGCTCCAGTGAGGGGGCAAGCACAGATACGCAGTATTTT
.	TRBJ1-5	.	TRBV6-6	CASSSQGFSNQPQHF	TGTGCCAGCAGTTCACAGGGATTTAGCAATCAGCCCCAGCATTTT
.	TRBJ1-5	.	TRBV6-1	CASSEVQTEKPQHF	TGTGCCAGCAGTGAAGTTCAGACAGAGAAGCCCCAGCATTTT
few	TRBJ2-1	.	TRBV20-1	CSAETPILVGNEQFF	TGCAGTGCCGAGACCCCGATTCTCGTCGGCAATGAGCAGTTCTTC
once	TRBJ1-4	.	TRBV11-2	CASSLFQGDREKLFF	TGTGCCAGCAGCTTATTCCAGGGAGATCGCGAAAAACTGTTTTTT
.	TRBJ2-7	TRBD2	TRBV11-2	CASSLAGGRTYEQYF	TGTGCCAGCAGCTTAGCGGGGGGAAGAACCTACGAGCAGTACTTC
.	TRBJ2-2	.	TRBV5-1	CASSSAWGWRSNTGELFF	TGCGCCAGCAGCTCAGCTTGGGGTTGGCGGTCGAACACCGGGGAGCTGTTTTTT
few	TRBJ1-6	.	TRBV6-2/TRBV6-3	CASSPVGGIRSPLHF	TGTGCCAGCAGTCCGGTGGGAGGAATACGTTCACCCCTCCACTTT
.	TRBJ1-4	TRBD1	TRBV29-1	CSVEGQGNEKLFF	TGCAGCGTTGAAGGACAGGGGAATGAAAAACTGTTTTTT
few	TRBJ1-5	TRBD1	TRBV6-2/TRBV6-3	CASSYMGQLGPQHF	TGTGCCAGCAGTTATATGGGACAGCTGGGGCCCCAGCATTTT
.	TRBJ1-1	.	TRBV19	CASSIARASTEAFF	TGTGCCAGTAGTATCGCCAGGGCGAGCACTGAAGCTTTCTTT
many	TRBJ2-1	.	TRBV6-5	CASSYSWGGRNEQFF	TGTGCCAGCAGTTACTCATGGGGAGGTCGGAATGAGCAGTTCTTC
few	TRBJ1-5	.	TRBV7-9	CASSLDKTPQHF	TGTGCCAGCAGCCTCGACAAGACTCCCCAGCATTTT
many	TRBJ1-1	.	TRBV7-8	CASSLVGVGPNTEAFF	TGTGCCAGCAGCTTAGTAGGGGTAGGGCCCAACACTGAAGCTTTCTTT
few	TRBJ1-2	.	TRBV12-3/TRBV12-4	CASSFFGADYGYTF	TGTGCCAGCAGTTTCTTCGGGGCGGACTATGGCTACACCTTC
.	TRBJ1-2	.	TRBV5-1	CASSLAGVWRGYTF	TGCGCCAGCAGCTTGGCCGGGGTGTGGCGAGGCTACACCTTC